This is a list of T cell receptor beta chains from one sample in a study of cytomegalovirus exposure and HLA in healthy donors. Repertoires were generated with immunoSEQ multiplex PCR, while TCRdb's copy carries only in-frame clones and drops some. The sample has around 200,000 clones, under 80% seen once. Sequenced input: PBMCs. Receptors originate from a man aged 35 to 55 in good health and CMV-seronegative. Each CDR3 is given with its conserved first and last residue. The D gene is left open where the match is weak. Clone size is given for some rows only: seen once, a few or many times, or a class if the clone is expanded.

clone_size cdr3_length j_call v_call d_call cdr3_nt cdr3_aa
- 14 TRBJ2-3 TRBV6-5 - TGTGCCAGCAAGATCCAGCGGGCTGGAGATACGCAGTATTTT CASKIQRAGDTQYF
once 15 TRBJ1-1 TRBV7-2 TRBD1 TGTGCCAGCAGATTGGACAGGGGGCTATTCACTGAAGCTTTCTTT CASRLDRGLFTEAFF
- 12 TRBJ2-4 TRBV15 - TGTGCCACCAATCCAGGGGGGAACATTCAGTACTTC CATNPGGNIQYF
- 16 TRBJ2-1 TRBV11-3 - TGTGCCAGCAGCTTAGGTGCGGCAAATCTCTACAATGAGCAGTTCTTC CASSLGAANLYNEQFF
few 17 TRBJ2-4 TRBV5-1 TRBD2 TGCGCCAGCAGCTTCGAGGCGGGGGGGCGGTCCAAAAACATTCAGTACTTC CASSFEAGGRSKNIQYF
- 18 TRBJ2-1 TRBV6-4 TRBD2 TGTGCCAGCAGTGCGACTAGCGGGGCCATAAATTCCTACAATGAGCAGTTCTTC CASSATSGAINSYNEQFF
few 15 TRBJ1-6 TRBV4-1 TRBD1 TGCGCCAGCAGCCCACCGGGACAGGGAAACTCACCCCTCCACTTT CASSPPGQGNSPLHF
- 15 TRBJ2-3 TRBV28 - TGTGCCAGCATTATGACTAGTAAGAACCCAGATACGCAGTATTTT CASIMTSKNPDTQYF
- 15 TRBJ2-3 TRBV18 TRBD2 TGTGCCAGCTCAACGGGACTAGCGGCTACAGATACGCAGTATTTT CASSTGLAATDTQYF
few 12 TRBJ1-1 TRBV11-2 - TGTGCCAGCACTTCAGGGGTGACTGAAGCTTTCTTT CASTSGVTEAFF
few 16 TRBJ2-3 TRBV5-4 - TGTGCCAGCAGCTTTAGGAGGGAATTGGGCACAGATACGCAGTATTTT CASSFRRELGTDTQYF
- 12 TRBJ1-2 TRBV28 - TGTGCCAGCAGTCCACAGGGCCATGGCTACACCTTC CASSPQGHGYTF
- 13 TRBJ2-7 TRBV27 - TGTGCCAGCAGTTACGCAGGGACCTACGAGCAGTACTTC CASSYAGTYEQYF
few 16 TRBJ2-1 TRBV9 - TGTGCCAGCAGCGTATTGGGTTTAGCGGCGTACAATGAGCAGTTCTTC CASSVLGLAAYNEQFF
once 19 TRBJ2-3 TRBV7-4 TRBD2 TGTGCCAGCAGCCAAGTCGGAGCGGGGGGCCTACGAAGCACAGATACGCAGTATTTT CASSQVGAGGLRSTDTQYF
- 13 TRBJ1-1 TRBV7-9 - TGTGCCAGCAGCTTAGATATGAACACTGAAGCTTTCTTT CASSLDMNTEAFF
- 15 TRBJ2-1 TRBV6-5 - TGTGCCAGCAGGAATACCGGGACTCCCCCATTCGAGCAGTTCTTC CASRNTGTPPFEQFF
- 15 TRBJ2-2 TRBV6-6 TRBD1 TGTGCCAGCAGTTACGAGGGGGCCCACACCGGGGAGCTGTTTTTT CASSYEGAHTGELFF
- 15 TRBJ2-1 TRBV7-2 TRBD2 TGTGCCAGCAGCTTGGGACTAGCGGGTACCAATGAGCAGTTCTTC CASSLGLAGTNEQFF
- 16 TRBJ1-4 TRBV2 - TGTGCCAGCATGGCGCAGCCCACTAGCTTTAATGAAAAACTGTTTTTT CASMAQPTSFNEKLFF
- 15 TRBJ2-5 TRBV7-2 TRBD2 TGTGCCAGCAGCTTATCACTAGCGGTACAAGAGACCCAGTACTTC CASSLSLAVQETQYF
- 15 TRBJ2-3 TRBV19 TRBD1 TGTGCCAGTAGTCCCTGGGACAGGGGAACAGATACGCAGTATTTT CASSPWDRGTDTQYF
- 14 TRBJ1-5 TRBV5-6 - TGTGCCAGCAGCGCCCAGGGTACGTGGCAGCCCCAGCATTTT CASSAQGTWQPQHF
few 13 TRBJ2-1 TRBV7-2 - TGTGCCAGCAGATCTGTGGGCCGCAATGAGCAGTTCTTC CASRSVGRNEQFF
once 17 TRBJ2-2 TRBV25-1 - TGTGCCAGCAGTGAATGGGGGCGGCAGATTAACACCGGGGAGCTGTTTTTT CASSEWGRQINTGELFF
- 13 TRBJ1-1 TRBV29-1 TRBD1 TGCAGCGGGAAACAGGGGGTAGGCACTGAAGCTTTCTTT CSGKQGVGTEAFF
- 13 TRBJ1-3 TRBV21-1 - TGTGCCAGCAGCTCTCGGGTGGGAAACACCATATATTTT CASSSRVGNTIYF
- 16 TRBJ2-6 TRBV19 - TGTGCCAGTAGTATCCCGGGACACTCTGGGGCCAACGTCCTGACTTTC CASSIPGHSGANVLTF
few 11 TRBJ2-7 TRBV20-1 - TGCAGTGCTGCCCAGGGTTGGGAGCAGTACTTC CSAAQGWEQYF
- 15 TRBJ2-7 TRBV25-1 TRBD1 TGTGCCAGCAGTGAGCTCGGACAGGGGACCTACGAGCAGTACTTC CASSELGQGTYEQYF
- 13 TRBJ2-1 TRBV2 - TGTGCCAGCAGTGAAGGCCTAGCCAGTGAGCAGTTCTTC CASSEGLASEQFF
- 13 TRBJ2-5 TRBV5-1 - TGCGCCAGCAGAAAGGACAGCCAAGAGACCCAGTACTTC CASRKDSQETQYF
- 15 TRBJ2-2 TRBV11-3 - TGTGCCAGCAGCTTAGGCCGAACTAACACCGGGGAGCTGTTTTTT CASSLGRTNTGELFF
- 14 TRBJ2-7 TRBV2 - TGTGCCAGCACGGGCTACAGGAGCTCCTACGAGCAGTACTTC CASTGYRSSYEQYF
- 14 TRBJ2-5 TRBV4-1 - TGCGCCAGCAGCCAAGATAAAGAGTTAAATGAGCAGTACTTC CASSQDKELNEQYF
- 13 TRBJ2-1 TRBV5-4 - TGTGCCAGCAGCTTTTCAGGGGTCAATGAGCAGTTCTTC CASSFSGVNEQFF
few 18 TRBJ2-1 TRBV7-6 TRBD2 TGTGCCAGCAGCTTACTAGCGGGAGGTACTCCCCCCTACAATGAGCAGTTCTTC CASSLLAGGTPPYNEQFF
- 14 TRBJ2-7 TRBV6-5 - TGTGCCAGCAGTCGCAGGGTTCCTAATTACGAGCAGTACTTC CASSRRVPNYEQYF
- 16 TRBJ2-3 TRBV5-1 TRBD2 TGCGCCAGCAGCTTGTCCGGGACTAGCCCGACAGATACGCAGTATTTT CASSLSGTSPTDTQYF
few 13 TRBJ1-3 TRBV18 - TGTGCCAGCTCTCAGTACACTGGAAACACCATATATTTT CASSQYTGNTIYF
- 14 TRBJ2-7 TRBV7-9 TRBD1 TGTGCCAGCAGCTTAGATTCAGGGGGTGAAGAGCAGTACTTC CASSLDSGGEEQYF
- 15 TRBJ1-4 TRBV6-1 TRBD1 TGTGCCAGCAGTGGGTGGGACAGGCTTAATGAAAAACTGTTTTTT CASSGWDRLNEKLFF